The 8 T cell receptor beta chains below all came from one sample that was sequenced in a study of CD4 T cells in relation to SARS-CoV-2 and coronaviruses. The repertoire was sequenced with immunoSEQ multiplex PCR; TCRdb's copy has only in-frame clones and lacks some. Of about 20,000 clones in the sample, 65% to 75% were seen once. The unexposed donors gave CD4+ T cells in about 2011-2018, prior to COVID-19. CD4+ T cells were isolated from the cells after around 11 days of culture. Their cognate antigens are unknown. What was sequenced was CD4+ T cells from PBMCs, cultured in vitro. The receptor set was obtained from a human donor in good health.

The chain couples TRBV12-3 or TRBV12-4 to TRBJ1-1; D is possibly TRBD1 (6 bases). This CDR3 contains 12 residues. With 6 bases removed from V and 5 bases from J, the gap between germline ends came to 10 bases. For the CDR3, the DNA is TGTGCCAGCAGCAGGGGAGGAACTGAAGCTTTCTTT. It codes for CASSRGGTEAFF.

The chain's CDR3 is CASSRTTTQYF. The CDR3 coding sequence is TGCGCCAGCAGCAGAACTACGACCCAGTACTTC. The genes are TRBV5-1 and TRBJ2-5, with D unresolved. The CDR3 spans 11 residues. Trimming removed 4 bases from V and 7 bases from J, with 8 bases in between. Germline CDR1 SGHRS, CDR2 YFSETQ.

This sequence joins TRBV28 and TRBJ1-5; D not certain. Germline CDR1 is MDHEN and CDR2 is SYDVKM. Trimming removed 5 bases from V and 0 bases from J, with 8 bases in between. The CDR3 totals 14 residues. The CDR3 DNA is TGTGCCAGCAGTCCCAAGTATAGCAATCAGCCCCAGCATTTT. Translation: CASSPKYSNQPQHF.

The CDR3 region has the DNA TGTGCCAGCAGCAAAAGGGCGGGACTCGGGACGTCCTACGAGCAGTACTTC. It codes for CASSKRAGLGTSYEQYF. The chain recombines TRBV21-1 with TRBJ2-7; whether TRBD2, the table's D call, matches the DNA was not checked. TRBV21-1 is noted as a pseudogene. CDR3 size: 17 residues.

The chain joins TRBV12-5 to TRBJ2-1, with 10 bases that match TRBD2. This CDR3 spans 15 amino acids. V lost 6 bases, J lost 6 bases, and 8 bases stayed unmatched. Germline V gene sequence: CDR1 LGHNT, CDR2 FRNRAP. The CDR3 reads CASGISGRARNEQFF. CDR3 nucleotides: TGTGCTAGTGGAATCAGCGGGAGGGCCCGCAATGAGCAGTTCTTC.

This clone was observed a few times. The chain recombines TRBV4-1 with TRBJ1-2; D may be TRBD1 (6 bases). Per germline, CDR1 MGHRA and CDR2 YSYEKL. Between the trimmed V and J ends, which lost 0 bases and 0 bases, there was a span of 17 bases. This CDR3 contains 18 residues. CDR3 protein: CASSQDPDRSGANYGYTF. As DNA, the CDR3 is TGCGCCAGCAGCCAAGATCCTGACAGGTCCGGAGCTAACTATGGCTACACCTTC.

The J gene is TRBJ2-1, the V gene TRBV10-2, with 14 bases aligning to TRBD2. Germline CDR1 reads WSHSY; CDR2 reads SAAADI. This CDR3 is 15 amino acids long. Unmatched junction bases numbered 9, after V lost 8 bases and J lost 9 bases. For the CDR3, the DNA is TGCGCCAGCGGGGGGACTAGCGGGAGTTTGGGTGAGCAGTTCTTC. This codes for CASGGTSGSLGEQFF.

The chain combines TRBV6-1 with TRBJ1-2; no firm D call. Trimming stripped 3 bases from V and 7 bases from J, with 6 bases between. Per germline, CDR1 MNHNS and CDR2 SASEGT. The CDR3 totals 11 residues. CDR3 sequence (DNA): TGTGCCAGCAGTGACAGACGTGGCTACACCTTC. Its protein is CASSDRRGYTF.